This entry is about one T cell receptor (beta chain). Its antigen remains unknown. Total RNA amounts of at least 6 micrograms were extracted per sample. The CDR3 totals 13 residues. V gave up 0 bases and J gave up 5 bases, with 6 bases separating them. Germline V gene sequence: CDR1 SNHLY, CDR2 FYNNEI. The sample is drawn from a study of blood T cells in healthy people across ages. Study observations and caveats: Roughly linear declines in TCR beta diversity per million T cells occurred with age.

Through a sample-barcoded 5' primer and a J-beta primer mix, a second PCR was run for roughly 7 to 12 cycles. TCRdb called the 5' RACE reads again in MiXCR, with one record for every CDR3 protein. The sample carries about 1.8 million distinct CDR3 sequences, around 48% recorded once. The sequence came from a woman in her thirties or forties in good health. The sample comprised blood. This sequence joins TRBV2 and TRBJ2-3; D is unclear. The CDR3 DNA follows: TGTGCCAGCAGTGAAGCATTGGGAGATACGCAGTATTTT. It is translated as CASSEALGDTQYF.